This TCR beta chain was profiled in a study of control samples from healthy donors and cancer patients. Using immunoSEQ multiplex PCR, the repertoire was profiled, and TCRdb retains in-frame clones only, with some absent. The repertoire holds more than 85,000 clones, with about 88% as singletons. CDR3 size: 15 residues. Per the germline V gene, CDR1 is SGHDT and CDR2 is YYEEEE. With 4 bases clipped from V and 0 bases from J, the junction kept 4 bases outside the gene matches. This rearrangement joins TRBV5-6 to TRBJ2-5; TRBD1 matches 9 bases. Sequencing input: PBMCs. This TCR came from a man in his 70s with lung cancer. This CDR3 reads CASSAGQGNQETQYF. In DNA form, the CDR3 reads TGTGCCAGCAGCGCGGGACAGGGCAACCAAGAGACCCAGTACTTC.